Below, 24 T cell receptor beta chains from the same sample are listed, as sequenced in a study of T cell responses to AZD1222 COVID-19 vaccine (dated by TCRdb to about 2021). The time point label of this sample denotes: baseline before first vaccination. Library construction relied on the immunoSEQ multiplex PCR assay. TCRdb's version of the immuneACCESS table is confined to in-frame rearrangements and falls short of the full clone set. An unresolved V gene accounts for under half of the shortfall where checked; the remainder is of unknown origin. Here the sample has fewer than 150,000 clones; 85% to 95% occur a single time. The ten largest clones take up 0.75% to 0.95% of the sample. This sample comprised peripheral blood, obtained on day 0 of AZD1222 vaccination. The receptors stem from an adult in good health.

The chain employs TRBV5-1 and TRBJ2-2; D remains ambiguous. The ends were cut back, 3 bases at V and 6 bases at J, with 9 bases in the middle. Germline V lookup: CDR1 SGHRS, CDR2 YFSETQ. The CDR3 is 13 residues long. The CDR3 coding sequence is TGCGCCAGCAGCTCAGACGTTGCCGGGGAGCTGTTTTTT. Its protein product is CASSSDVAGELFF.

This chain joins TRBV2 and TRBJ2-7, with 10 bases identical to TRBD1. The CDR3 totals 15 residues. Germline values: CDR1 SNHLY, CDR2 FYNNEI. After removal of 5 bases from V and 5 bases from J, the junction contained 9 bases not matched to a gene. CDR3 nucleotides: TGTGCCAGCAGTCCCCGGACAGGGGGAGGCCACGAGCAGTACTTC. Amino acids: CASSPRTGGGHEQYF.

The CDR3 DNA reads TGTGCCAGCAGCTTAACAGGGGGGACAGGGCCCTACGAGCAGTACTTC. Encoded protein: CASSLTGGTGPYEQYF. The chain is built from TRBV7-3 and TRBJ2-7; 9 bases map to TRBD1. There are 16 residues in the CDR3. V shed 0 bases and J 2 bases; nucleotides not matched to a gene: 5. Germline V gene sequence: CDR1 SGHTA, CDR2 FQGTGA.

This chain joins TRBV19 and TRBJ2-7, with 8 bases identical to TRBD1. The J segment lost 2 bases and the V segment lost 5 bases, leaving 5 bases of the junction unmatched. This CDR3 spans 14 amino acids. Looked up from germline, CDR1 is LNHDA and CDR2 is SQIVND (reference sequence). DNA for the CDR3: TGTGCCAGTAGTCGGGACAGGCCTCCCTACGAGCAGTACTTC. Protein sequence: CASSRDRPPYEQYF.

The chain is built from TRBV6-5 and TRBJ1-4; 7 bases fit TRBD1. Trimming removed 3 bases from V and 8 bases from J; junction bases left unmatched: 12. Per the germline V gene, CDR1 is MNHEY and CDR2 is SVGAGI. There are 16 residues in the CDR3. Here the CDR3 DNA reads TGTGCCAGCAGTTATGGCCCAGGGGGTATACGGGAAAAACTGTTTTTT. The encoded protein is CASSYGPGGIREKLFF.

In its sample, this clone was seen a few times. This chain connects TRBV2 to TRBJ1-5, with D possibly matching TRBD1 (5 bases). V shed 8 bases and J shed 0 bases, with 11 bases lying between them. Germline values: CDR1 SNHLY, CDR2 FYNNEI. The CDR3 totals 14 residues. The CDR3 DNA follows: TGTGCCAGCGAGGAACAGGATAGCAATCAGCCCCAGCATTTT. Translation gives CASEEQDSNQPQHF.

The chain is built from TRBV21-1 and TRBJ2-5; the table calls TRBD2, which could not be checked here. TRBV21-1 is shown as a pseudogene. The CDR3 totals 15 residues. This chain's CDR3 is CASSGSGGAGETQYF. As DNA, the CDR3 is TGTGCCAGCAGCGGGAGCGGGGGGGCAGGAGAGACCCAGTACTTC.

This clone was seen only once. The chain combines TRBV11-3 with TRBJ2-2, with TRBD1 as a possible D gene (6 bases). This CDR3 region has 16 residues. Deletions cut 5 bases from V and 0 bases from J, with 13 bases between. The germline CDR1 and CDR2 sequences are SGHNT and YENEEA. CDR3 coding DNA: TGTGCCAGCAGCCGTTCCGGGGACACGAACACCGGGGAGCTGTTTTTT. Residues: CASSRSGDTNTGELFF.

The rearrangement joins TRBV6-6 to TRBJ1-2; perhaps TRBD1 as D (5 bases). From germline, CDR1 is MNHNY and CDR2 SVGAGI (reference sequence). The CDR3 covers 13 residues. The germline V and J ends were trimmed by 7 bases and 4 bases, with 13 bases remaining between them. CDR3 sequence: CASNYRGVYGYTF. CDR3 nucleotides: TGTGCCAGCAACTATAGAGGGGTCTATGGCTACACCTTC.

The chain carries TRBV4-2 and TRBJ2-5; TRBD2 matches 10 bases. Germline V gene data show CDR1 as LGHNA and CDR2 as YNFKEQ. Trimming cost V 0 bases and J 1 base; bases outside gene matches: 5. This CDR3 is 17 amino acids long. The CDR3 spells CASSQEASGGSQETQYF. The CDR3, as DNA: TGTGCCAGCAGCCAAGAGGCTAGCGGGGGCTCCCAAGAGACCCAGTACTTC.

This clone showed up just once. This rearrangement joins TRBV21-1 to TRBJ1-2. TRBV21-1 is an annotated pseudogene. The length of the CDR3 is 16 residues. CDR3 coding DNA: TGTGCCAGCAGCAAAGATTGGCGTCCAGGAGTAGATGGCTACACCTTC. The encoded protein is CASSKDWRPGVDGYTF.

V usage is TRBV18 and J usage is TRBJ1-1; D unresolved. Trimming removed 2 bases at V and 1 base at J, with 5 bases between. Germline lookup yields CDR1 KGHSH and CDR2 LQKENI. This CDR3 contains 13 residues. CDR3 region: CASSPMTNTEAFF. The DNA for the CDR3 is TGTGCCAGCTCACCAATGACGAACACTGAAGCTTTCTTT.

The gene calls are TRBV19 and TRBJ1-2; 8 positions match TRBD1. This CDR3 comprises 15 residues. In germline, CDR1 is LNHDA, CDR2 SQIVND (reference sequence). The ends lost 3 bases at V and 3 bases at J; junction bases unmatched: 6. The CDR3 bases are TGTGCCAGTAGTATTTTCAGGGGGCACCACTATGGCTACACCTTC. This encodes CASSIFRGHHYGYTF.

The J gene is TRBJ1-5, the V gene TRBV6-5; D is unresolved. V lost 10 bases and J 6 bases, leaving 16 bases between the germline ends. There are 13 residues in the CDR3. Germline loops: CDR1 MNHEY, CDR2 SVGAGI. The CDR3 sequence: CATSPDEVQPQHF. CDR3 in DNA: TGTGCCACAAGCCCGGACGAGGTTCAGCCCCAGCATTTT.

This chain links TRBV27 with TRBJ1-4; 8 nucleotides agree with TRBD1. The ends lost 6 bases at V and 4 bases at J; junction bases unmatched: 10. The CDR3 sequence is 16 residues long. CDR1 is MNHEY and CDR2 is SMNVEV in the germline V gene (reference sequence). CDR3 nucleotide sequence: TGTGCCAGCAGACTCCGAGGACAGGGCATTAATGAAAAACTGTTTTTT. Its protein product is CASRLRGQGINEKLFF.

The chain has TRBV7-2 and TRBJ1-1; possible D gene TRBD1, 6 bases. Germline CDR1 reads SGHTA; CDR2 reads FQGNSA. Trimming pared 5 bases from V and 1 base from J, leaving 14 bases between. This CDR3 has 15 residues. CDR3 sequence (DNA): TGTGCCAGCAGCGTTACCGGGACACAGAACACTGAAGCTTTCTTT. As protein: CASSVTGTQNTEAFF.

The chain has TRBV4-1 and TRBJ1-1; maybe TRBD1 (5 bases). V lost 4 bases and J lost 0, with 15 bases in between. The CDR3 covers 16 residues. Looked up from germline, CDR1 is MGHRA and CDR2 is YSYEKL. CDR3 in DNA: TGCGCCAGCAGCCCCCCCGGTTCGGGGGTGAACACTGAAGCTTTCTTT. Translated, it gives CASSPPGSGVNTEAFF.

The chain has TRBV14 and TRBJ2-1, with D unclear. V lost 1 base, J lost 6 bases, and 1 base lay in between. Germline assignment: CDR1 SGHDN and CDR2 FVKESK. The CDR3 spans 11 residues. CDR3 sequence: CASSQVNEQFF. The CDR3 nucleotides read TGTGCCAGCAGCCAAGTCAATGAGCAGTTCTTC.

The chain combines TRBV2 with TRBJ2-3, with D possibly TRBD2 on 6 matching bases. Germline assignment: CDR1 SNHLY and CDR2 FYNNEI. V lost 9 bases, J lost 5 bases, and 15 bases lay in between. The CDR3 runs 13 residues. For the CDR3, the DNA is TGTGCCAGTCTAGCGTCCCGGGTAGATACGCAGTATTTT. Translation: CASLASRVDTQYF.

DNA of the CDR3: TGTGCCAGCATCTCGAACACTGAAGCTTTCTTT. Translated: CASISNTEAFF. This chain connects TRBV27 to TRBJ1-1; the D is unclear. CDR1 is MNHEY and CDR2 is SMNVEV in the germline V gene (reference sequence). V was cut by 7 bases and J by 1 base, with 4 bases left in between. The CDR3 spans 11 residues.

CDR3 bases: TGTGCCAGCTCTCCGGGACCCTATAGCAATCAGCCCCAGCATTTT. Encoded protein: CASSPGPYSNQPQHF. The chain joins TRBV5-4 to TRBJ1-5, with D possibly TRBD1 on 5 matching bases. The length of the CDR3 is 15 residues. The germline gives CDR1 SGHNT, CDR2 YYREEE (reference sequence). The V and J ends lost 7 bases and 0 bases respectively, with 14 bases between them.

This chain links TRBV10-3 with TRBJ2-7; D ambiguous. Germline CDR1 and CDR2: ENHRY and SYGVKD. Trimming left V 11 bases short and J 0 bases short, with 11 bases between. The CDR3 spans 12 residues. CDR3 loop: CAVGDGSYEQYF. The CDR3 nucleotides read TGTGCCGTCGGAGACGGCTCCTACGAGCAGTACTTC.

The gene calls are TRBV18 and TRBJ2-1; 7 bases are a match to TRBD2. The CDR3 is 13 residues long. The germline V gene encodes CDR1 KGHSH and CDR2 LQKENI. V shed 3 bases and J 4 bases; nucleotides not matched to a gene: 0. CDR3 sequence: CASSPGLYNEQFF. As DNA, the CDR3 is TGTGCCAGCTCACCGGGACTATACAATGAGCAGTTCTTC.

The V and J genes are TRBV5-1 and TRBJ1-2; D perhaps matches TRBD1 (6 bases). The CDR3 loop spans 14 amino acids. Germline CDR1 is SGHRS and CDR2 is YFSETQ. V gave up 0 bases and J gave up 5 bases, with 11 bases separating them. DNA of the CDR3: TGCGCCAGCAGCTTGGAGCAGGGGTGGTATGGCTACACCTTC. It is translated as CASSLEQGWYGYTF.